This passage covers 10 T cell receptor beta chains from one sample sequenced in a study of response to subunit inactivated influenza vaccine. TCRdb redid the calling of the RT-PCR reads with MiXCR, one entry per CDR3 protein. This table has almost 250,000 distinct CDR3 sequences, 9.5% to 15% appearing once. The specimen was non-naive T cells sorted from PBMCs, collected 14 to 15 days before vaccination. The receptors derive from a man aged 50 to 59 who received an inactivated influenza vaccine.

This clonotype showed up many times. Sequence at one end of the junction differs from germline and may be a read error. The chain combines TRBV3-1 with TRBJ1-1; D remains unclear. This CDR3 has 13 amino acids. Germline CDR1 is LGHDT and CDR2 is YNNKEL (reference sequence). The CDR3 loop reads CASSQDHREQRFF. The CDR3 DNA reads TGTGCCAGCAGCCAAGATCATAGGGAGCAGCGGTTTTTT.

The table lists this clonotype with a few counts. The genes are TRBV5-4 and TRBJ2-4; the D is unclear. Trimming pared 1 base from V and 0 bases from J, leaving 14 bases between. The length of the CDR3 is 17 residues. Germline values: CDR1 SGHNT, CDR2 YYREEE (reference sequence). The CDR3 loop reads CASSLKESALAKNIQYF. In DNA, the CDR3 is TGTGCCAGCAGCTTGAAAGAGTCCGCCCTAGCCAAAAACATTCAGTACTTC.

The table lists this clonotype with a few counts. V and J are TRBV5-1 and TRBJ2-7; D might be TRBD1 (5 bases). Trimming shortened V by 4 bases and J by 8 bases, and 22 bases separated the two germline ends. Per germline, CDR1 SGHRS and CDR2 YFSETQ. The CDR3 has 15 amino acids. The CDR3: CASSDQTDSVGQQYF. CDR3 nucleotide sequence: TGCGCCAGCAGCGATCAGACAGATTCTGTTGGGCAGCAGTACTTC.

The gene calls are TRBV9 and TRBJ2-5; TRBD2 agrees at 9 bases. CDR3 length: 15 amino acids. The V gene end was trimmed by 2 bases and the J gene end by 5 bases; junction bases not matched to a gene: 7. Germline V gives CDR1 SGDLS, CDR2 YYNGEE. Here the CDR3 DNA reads TGTGCCAGCAGCGTTTCGCGGGGGGGCCTGGAGACCCAGTACTTC. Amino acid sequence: CASSVSRGGLETQYF.

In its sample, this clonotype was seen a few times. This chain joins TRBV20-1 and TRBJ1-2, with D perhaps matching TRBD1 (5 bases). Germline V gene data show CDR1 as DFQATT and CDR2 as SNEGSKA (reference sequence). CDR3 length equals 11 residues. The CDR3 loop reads CTFGTTYGYTF. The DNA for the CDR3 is TGCACCTTCGGGACTACCTATGGCTACACCTTC.

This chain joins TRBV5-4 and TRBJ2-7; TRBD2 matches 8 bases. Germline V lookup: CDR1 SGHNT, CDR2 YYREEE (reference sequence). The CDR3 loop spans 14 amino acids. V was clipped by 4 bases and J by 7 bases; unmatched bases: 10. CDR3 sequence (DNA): TGTGCCAGCAGCCTAAGCGTAGCGGGGCTAGAGCAGTACTTC. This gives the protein CASSLSVAGLEQYF.

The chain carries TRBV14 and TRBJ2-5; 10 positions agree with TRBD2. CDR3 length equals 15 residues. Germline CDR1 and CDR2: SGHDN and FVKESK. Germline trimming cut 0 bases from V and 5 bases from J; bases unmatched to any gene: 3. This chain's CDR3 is CASSQEGTSAETQYF. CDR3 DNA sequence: TGTGCCAGCAGCCAAGAAGGGACTAGCGCCGAGACCCAGTACTTC.

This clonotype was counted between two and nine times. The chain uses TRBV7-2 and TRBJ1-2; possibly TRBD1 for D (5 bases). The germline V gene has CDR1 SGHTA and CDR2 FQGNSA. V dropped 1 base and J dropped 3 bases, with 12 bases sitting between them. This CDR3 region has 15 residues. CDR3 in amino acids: CASSLVGAGDYGYTF. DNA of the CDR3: TGTGCCAGCAGCTTAGTTGGGGCCGGGGACTATGGCTACACCTTC.

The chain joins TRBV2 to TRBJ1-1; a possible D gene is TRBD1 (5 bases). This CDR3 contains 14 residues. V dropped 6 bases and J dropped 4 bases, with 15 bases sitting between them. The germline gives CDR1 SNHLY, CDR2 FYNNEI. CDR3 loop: CASRTLGTGTEAFF. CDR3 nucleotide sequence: TGTGCCAGCAGGACCTTGGGGACGGGCACTGAAGCTTTCTTT.

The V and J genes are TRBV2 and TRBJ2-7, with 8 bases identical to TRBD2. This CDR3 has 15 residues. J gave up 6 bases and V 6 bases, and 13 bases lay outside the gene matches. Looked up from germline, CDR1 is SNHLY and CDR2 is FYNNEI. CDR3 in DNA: TGTGCCAGCAGCCGCAGGAGCGGGAGCACGGGCGAGCAGTACTTC. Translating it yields CASSRRSGSTGEQYF. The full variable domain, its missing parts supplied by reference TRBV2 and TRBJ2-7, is EPEVTQTPSHQVTQMGQEVILRCVPISNHLYFYWYRQILGQKVEFLVSFYNNEISEKSEIFDDQFSVERPDGSNFTLKIRSTKLEDSAMYFCASSRRSGSTGEQYFGPGTRLTVT.